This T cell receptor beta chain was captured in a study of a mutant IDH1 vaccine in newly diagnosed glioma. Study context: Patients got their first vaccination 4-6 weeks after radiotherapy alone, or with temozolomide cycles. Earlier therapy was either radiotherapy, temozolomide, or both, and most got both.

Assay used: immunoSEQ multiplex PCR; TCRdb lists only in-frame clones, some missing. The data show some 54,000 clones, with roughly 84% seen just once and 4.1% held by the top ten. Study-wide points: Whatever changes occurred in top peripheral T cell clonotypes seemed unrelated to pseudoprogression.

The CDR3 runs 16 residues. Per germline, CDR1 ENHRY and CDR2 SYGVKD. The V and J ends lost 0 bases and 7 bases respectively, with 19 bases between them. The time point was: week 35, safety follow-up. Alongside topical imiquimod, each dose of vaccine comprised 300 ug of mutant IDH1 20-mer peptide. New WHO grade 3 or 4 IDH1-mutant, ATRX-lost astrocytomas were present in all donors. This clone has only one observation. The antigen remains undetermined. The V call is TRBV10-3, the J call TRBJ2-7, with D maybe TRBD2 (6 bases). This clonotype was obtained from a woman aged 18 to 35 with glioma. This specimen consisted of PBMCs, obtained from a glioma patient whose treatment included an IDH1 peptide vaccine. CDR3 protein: CAISESGGFPQYEQYF. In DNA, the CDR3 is TGTGCCATCAGTGAGTCTGGGGGGTTCCCTCAGTATGAGCAGTACTTC.